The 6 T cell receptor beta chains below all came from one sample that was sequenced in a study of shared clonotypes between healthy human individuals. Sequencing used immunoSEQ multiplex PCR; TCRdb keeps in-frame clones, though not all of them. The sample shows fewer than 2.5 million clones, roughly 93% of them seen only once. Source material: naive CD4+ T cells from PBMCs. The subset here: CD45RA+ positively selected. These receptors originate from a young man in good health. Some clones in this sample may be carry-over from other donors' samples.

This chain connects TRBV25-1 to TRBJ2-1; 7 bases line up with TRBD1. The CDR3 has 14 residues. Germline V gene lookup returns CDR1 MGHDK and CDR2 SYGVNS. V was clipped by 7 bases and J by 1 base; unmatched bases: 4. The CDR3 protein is CASTRQGSYNEQFF. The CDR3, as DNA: TGTGCCAGCACAAGACAGGGTTCCTACAATGAGCAGTTCTTC.

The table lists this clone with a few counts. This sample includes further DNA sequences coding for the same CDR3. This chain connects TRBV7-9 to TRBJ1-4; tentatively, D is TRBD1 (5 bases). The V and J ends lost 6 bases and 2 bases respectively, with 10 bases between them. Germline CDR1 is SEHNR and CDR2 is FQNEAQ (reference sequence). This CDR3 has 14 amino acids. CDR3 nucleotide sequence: TGTGCCAGCAGTCCTCAGGGCACTAATGAAAAACTGTTTTTT. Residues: CASSPQGTNEKLFF.

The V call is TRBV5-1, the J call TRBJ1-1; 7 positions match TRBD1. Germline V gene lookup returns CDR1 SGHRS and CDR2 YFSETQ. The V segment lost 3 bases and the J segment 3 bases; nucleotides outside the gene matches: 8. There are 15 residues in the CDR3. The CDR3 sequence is CASSYRDSAYTEAFF. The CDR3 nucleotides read TGCGCCAGCAGCTACCGGGACAGCGCTTACACTGAAGCTTTCTTT.

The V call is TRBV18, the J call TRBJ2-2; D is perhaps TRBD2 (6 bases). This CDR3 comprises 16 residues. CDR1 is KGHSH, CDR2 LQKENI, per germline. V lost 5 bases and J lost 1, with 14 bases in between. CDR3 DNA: TGTGCCAGCTCATCGGACCGGGACTTGAACACCGGGGAGCTGTTTTTT. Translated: CASSSDRDLNTGELFF.

The CDR3 loop is CASSKKVGLHQPQHF. In DNA, the CDR3 is TGTGCCAGCAGCAAAAAGGTTGGACTACATCAGCCCCAGCATTTT. This chain connects TRBV21-1 to TRBJ1-5. TRBV21-1 is a pseudogene. The CDR3 extends over 15 amino acids.

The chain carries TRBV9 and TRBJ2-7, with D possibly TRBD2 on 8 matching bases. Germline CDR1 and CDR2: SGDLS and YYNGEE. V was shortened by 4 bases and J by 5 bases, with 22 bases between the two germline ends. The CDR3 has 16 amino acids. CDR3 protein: CASSREGAGGFNEQYF. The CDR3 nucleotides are TGTGCCAGCAGCCGGGAGGGGGCAGGGGGATTCAACGAGCAGTACTTC. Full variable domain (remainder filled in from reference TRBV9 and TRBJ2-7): DSGVTQTPKHLITATGQRVTLRCSPRSGDLSVYWYQQSLDQGLQFLIQYYNGEERAKGNILERFSAQQFPDLHSELNLSSLELGDSALYFCASSREGAGGFNEQYFGPGTRLTVT.